Presented here are 16 T cell receptor beta chains from one specimen sequenced in a study of shared clonotypes between healthy human individuals. Libraries were prepared by immunoSEQ multiplex PCR; TCRdb keeps only in-frame clonotypes and omits some of them. Of tens of thousands of clones listed, 60% to 65% are singletons. Sequencing was done on a sample of memory CD8+ T cells sorted from blood. Subset given: CD45RO+ cells pooled with CCR7-negative TemRA cells. The receptor set was obtained from a man in his thirties or forties in good health.

The V gene is TRBV6-1, the J gene TRBJ2-7, with D perhaps TRBD1 or TRBD2 (5 bases each). This CDR3 spans 11 amino acids. Germline assignment: CDR1 MNHNS and CDR2 SASEGT. Trimming stripped 10 bases from V and 7 bases from J, with 14 bases between. The CDR3 here is CATSGGGEQYF. CDR3 DNA: TGTGCCACTAGTGGGGGTGGGGAGCAGTACTTC.

The rearrangement links TRBV5-1 to TRBJ2-7; D not certain. The CDR3 spans 14 residues. Germline V gives CDR1 SGHRS, CDR2 YFSETQ. V was trimmed by 7 bases and J by 4 bases, leaving 18 bases between them. The CDR3 protein is CASRKSGSPYEQYF. For the CDR3, the DNA is TGCGCCAGCCGCAAGTCCGGGTCCCCATACGAGCAGTACTTC.

This clone was detected a few times. Other nucleotide sequences in the sample specify the same CDR3. The J gene is TRBJ1-1, the V gene TRBV29-1; D is ambiguous. Germline lookup yields CDR1 SQVTM and CDR2 ANQGSEA. Trimming took off 4 bases at V and 1 base at J, with 7 bases between the two ends. The CDR3 is 12 residues long. In DNA, the CDR3 is TGCAGCGTTGCGCCAGGGAACACTGAAGCTTTCTTT. Translating gives CSVAPGNTEAFF.

In DNA, the CDR3 is TGTGCCAGTAGAGGGCAAGAGACCCAGTACTTC. Encoded protein: CASRGQETQYF. The chain uses TRBV19 and TRBJ2-5; D is uncertain. V was shortened by 6 bases and J by 2 bases, with 4 bases between the two germline ends. CDR3 size: 11 residues. Germline lookup yields CDR1 LNHDA and CDR2 SQIVND (reference sequence). The variable domain in full, completed from reference TRBV19 and TRBJ2-5, reads DGGITQSPKYLFRKEGQNVTLSCEQNLNHDAMYWYRQDPGQGLRLIYYSQIVNDFQKGDIAEGYSVSREKKESFPLTVTSAQKNPTAFYLCASRGQETQYFGPGTRLLVL.

The V gene is TRBV2, the J gene TRBJ2-3, with TRBD2 identical over 9 bases. Trimming at V came to 5 bases and at J to 4 bases, leaving 10 bases not matched to a gene. The germline CDR1 and CDR2 sequences are SNHLY and FYNNEI. The CDR3 loop spans 16 amino acids. DNA of the CDR3: TGTGCCAGCAGTCCCCAGACTAGCGGATATTCAGATACGCAGTATTTT. This encodes CASSPQTSGYSDTQYF. Full variable domain (rest looked up from reference TRBV2 and TRBJ2-3): EPEVTQTPSHQVTQMGQEVILRCVPISNHLYFYWYRQILGQKVEFLVSFYNNEISEKSEIFDDQFSVERPDGSNFTLKIRSTKLEDSAMYFCASSPQTSGYSDTQYFGPGTRLTVL.

The rearrangement links TRBV10-2 to TRBJ2-1; weak D call: TRBD2 (6 bases). Germline loops: CDR1 WSHSY, CDR2 SAAADI. This CDR3 has 15 residues. The germline V and J ends were trimmed by 6 bases and 2 bases, with 14 bases remaining between them. The CDR3 loop reads CASRPGVSAYNEQFF. CDR3 coding DNA: TGCGCCAGCAGGCCGGGGGTCAGCGCCTACAATGAGCAGTTCTTC.

This chain links TRBV5-4 with TRBJ2-7; no clear D gene. The CDR3 length is 13 residues. The germline CDR1 and CDR2 sequences are SGHNT and YYREEE (reference sequence). Trimming removed 4 bases from V and 0 bases from J, with 8 bases in between. Here the CDR3 reads CASSLRSSYEQYF. CDR3 bases: TGTGCCAGCAGCCTACGAAGCTCCTACGAGCAGTACTTC.

The chain recombines TRBV27 with TRBJ2-3; TRBD2 matches 7 bases. The V gene end was trimmed by 0 bases and the J gene end by 9 bases; junction bases not matched to a gene: 12. The CDR3 is 16 amino acids. Germline CDR1 and CDR2: MNHEY and SMNVEV (reference sequence). The CDR3 sequence: CASSLSEVAGWYTQYF. In nucleotides, the CDR3 is TGTGCCAGCAGTTTATCGGAAGTAGCGGGCTGGTACACGCAGTATTTT.

The V and J genes are TRBV7-9 and TRBJ1-4, with 7 bases matching TRBD1. This CDR3 is built from 18 residues. J gave up 7 bases and V 1 base, and 15 bases lay outside the gene matches. CDR1 and CDR2 (germline): SEHNR, FQNEAQ (reference sequence). DNA for the CDR3: TGTGCCAGCAGCTTAGTGGGACAGCAATTCATTTCGGGTGAAAAACTGTTTTTT. Translation gives CASSLVGQQFISGEKLFF.

Only one count was recorded for this clone. The chain links TRBV21-1 to TRBJ2-5; no check of the table's D call, TRBD1, against the DNA was made. TRBV21-1 is assigned pseudogene status. This CDR3 region has 13 residues. The DNA of the CDR3 is TGTGCCAGCAGCTCACACAACCAAGAGACCCAGTACTTC. This encodes CASSSHNQETQYF.

The genes are TRBV29-1 and TRBJ1-1; no reliable D call. V was trimmed by 6 bases and J by 1 base, leaving 9 bases between them. Germline V gene data show CDR1 as SQVTM and CDR2 as ANQGSEA. The CDR3 is made up of 12 amino acids. The CDR3 is CSVGWTNTEAFF. In nucleotides, the CDR3 is TGCAGCGTGGGGTGGACGAACACTGAAGCTTTCTTT.

This clone was counted many times. The chain carries TRBV6-1 and TRBJ2-7; no clear D gene. Trimming took 8 bases from V and 4 from J, leaving 9 bases between them. This CDR3 is 11 amino acids long. Per the germline V gene, CDR1 is MNHNS and CDR2 is SASEGT. The CDR3 loop is CASASLYEQYF. Written as DNA, the CDR3 is TGTGCCAGCGCTAGTCTTTACGAGCAGTACTTC.

CDR3 coding DNA: TGTGCCAGCAGTTACTCCAGCGGGAGTCCCACAGATACGCAGTATTTT. This gives the protein CASSYSSGSPTDTQYF. V is TRBV6-5 and J is TRBJ2-3; 8 positions match TRBD2. Germline CDR1 reads MNHEY; CDR2 reads SVGAGI. J gave up 2 bases and V 0 bases, and 4 bases lay outside the gene matches. CDR3 size: 16 residues.

There are a few counts of this clone. The V and J genes are TRBV7-9 and TRBJ2-2; 10 bases agree with TRBD1. This CDR3 contains 14 residues. Losses at the gene ends were 5 bases for V and 5 bases for J; bases not matched to a gene: 2. CDR1 is SEHNR and CDR2 is FQNEAQ in the germline V gene (reference sequence). The CDR3 here is CASSPGQGTGELFF. The CDR3 DNA reads as TGTGCCAGCAGCCCGGGACAGGGGACCGGGGAGCTGTTTTTT.

The gene calls are TRBV5-1 and TRBJ2-7, with TRBD2 identical over 13 bases. V gave up 5 bases and J gave up 6 bases; unmatched junction bases: 11. Germline CDR1 SGHRS, CDR2 YFSETQ. CDR3 length: 16 residues. The CDR3 here is CASSSEGLAGLGEQYF. CDR3 bases: TGCGCCAGCAGTTCTGAGGGACTAGCGGGATTAGGCGAGCAGTACTTC.

This clone has only a few counts. DNA of the CDR3: TGTGCCAGCAGCCAATTTAGCGGGGCCTACGAGCAGTACTTC. Its translation is CASSQFSGAYEQYF. The genes are TRBV14 and TRBJ2-7; 8 bases are shared with TRBD2. Germline CDR1 SGHDN, CDR2 FVKESK. Germline trimming cut 2 bases from V and 2 bases from J; bases unmatched to any gene: 2. The CDR3 spans 14 residues.